The TCR beta chain under discussion was sequenced for a study of graft-versus-host responses after intestinal transplantation. CDR3 length: 14 amino acids. Trimming stripped 4 bases from V and 0 bases from J, with 8 bases between. The germline V gene has CDR1 SGHDT and CDR2 YYEEEE. Responders (around 200,000, CFSE-labeled) met around 200,000 stimulators that were irradiated and violet-dye-labeled. CD3+CD4+ and CD3+CD8+ responders that were proliferating and CFSE-low were sorted post-reaction. Some clones are missing from TCRdb's copy, which holds only in-frame ones; the method was immunoSEQ multiplex PCR. The sample includes roughly 14,000 clones, approximately 33% of them seen just once. Study conclusions and caveats: Peak GvH clone levels in circulation were associated with early post-transplant HvG declines. Recipient-marrow GvH clones were detected, some having first appeared in ileum or blood.

The sample in question was alloreactive CD8+ T cells from a mixed lymphocyte reaction culture, obtained before intestinal transplant. Subset in this sample: CFSE-low proliferating T cells sorted from roughly six-day pre-transplant mixed lymphocyte reaction (GvH or HvG direction). The clonotype originates from a human patient who received an intestinal transplant. The rearrangement uses TRBV5-6 and TRBJ1-5; D gene unclear. CDR3: CASSRAGSNQPQHF. Written as DNA, the CDR3 is TGTGCCAGCAGCCGCGCTGGTAGCAATCAGCCCCAGCATTTT. Full variable domain (rest looked up from reference TRBV5-6 and TRBJ1-5): DAGVTQSPTHLIKTRGQQVTLRCSPKSGHDTVSWYQQALGQGPQFIFQYYEEEERQRGNFPDRFSGHQFPNYSSELNVNALLLGDSALYLCASSRAGSNQPQHFGDGTRLSIL.